These 25 T cell receptor beta chains share one sample of origin, sequenced in a study of blood T cell repertoires in COVID-19 (dated by TCRdb to 2020 to 2021). Libraries came from the immunoSEQ multiplex PCR assay. This immuneACCESS table, as held by TCRdb, lists in-frame sequences with V and J called but not all clones. Of the missing ones, under half trace to an unresolved V gene in checked studies; the others have no known cause. This sample is represented by 200,000 to 250,000 clones; 65% to 85% of them were singletons. The top ten clones comprise under 3.5% of the sample. The source material was PBMCs or T cells enriched from blood (not recorded which). These receptor sequences come from a woman aged 60 to 75 who had recovered from COVID-19.

As for this clone: At one boundary the junction diverges from the germline segment, which might be a read error. As DNA, the CDR3 is TGTGCCAGCAGTTTAACTCGACAGGGGGGGCAATCAGCCCCAGCATTT. Its protein product is CASSLTRQGGQSAPAF. V gene TRBV25-1 combines with J gene TRBJ1-5; TRBD1 aligns across 9 bases. This CDR3 contains 16 residues. The germline V gene has CDR1 MGHDK and CDR2 SYGVNS.

This sequence joins TRBV6-1 and TRBJ1-2; 8 bases fit TRBD1. CDR3 length: 16 amino acids. V lost 4 bases to trimming and J lost 0 bases; unmatched junction nucleotides: 7. CDR1 and CDR2 from the germline V gene are MNHNS and SASEGT. CDR3 in amino acids: CASSARQGKANYGYTF. The CDR3 nucleotides read TGTGCCAGCAGTGCAAGACAGGGGAAAGCTAACTATGGCTACACCTTC.

The rearrangement links TRBV11-2 to TRBJ1-3; D is ambiguous. CDR3 size: 15 residues. V lost 0 bases and J lost 6, with 12 bases in between. The germline gives CDR1 SGHAT, CDR2 FQNNGV. The DNA for the CDR3 is TGTGCCAGCAGCTTAGATGTACGGCGGCTAAACACCATATATTTT. Its translation is CASSLDVRRLNTIYF.

This clone has just one count. This chain joins TRBV1 and TRBJ1-2; the table's D call, TRBD1, was not checked against the DNA. TRBV1 is deemed a pseudogene. The CDR3 has 16 residues. The CDR3 DNA sequence: TGCACCAGCAGCCAAGAAGGAAAGGGGCGCCGGGATGGCTACACCTTC. It encodes CTSSQEGKGRRDGYTF.

This clone was counted a few times. The V and J genes are TRBV7-2 and TRBJ1-2; 12 bases align to TRBD1. Germline trimming cut 4 bases from V and 8 bases from J; bases unmatched to any gene: 5. Germline values: CDR1 SGHTA, CDR2 FQGNSA. CDR3 length equals 14 residues. Here the CDR3 DNA reads TGTGCCAGCAGCTCACTAGGGACAGGGGGCGGCTACACCTTC. It yields the protein CASSSLGTGGGYTF.

This clone has a single count. As DNA, the CDR3 is TGTGCCAGCAGCTCTCTAGCGGGGAGTAGCGGGGAGCTGTTTTTT. It codes for CASSSLAGSSGELFF. The V gene is TRBV7-3, the J gene TRBJ2-2, with 9 nucleotides matching TRBD2. Germline V gene sequence: CDR1 SGHTA, CDR2 FQGTGA. CDR3 length equals 15 residues. V shed 4 bases, J shed 7 bases, and the junction held 7 bases outside the gene matches.

J is TRBJ2-7 and V is TRBV5-1; 9 bases line up with TRBD1. Germline loops: CDR1 SGHRS, CDR2 YFSETQ. CDR3 length equals 14 residues. The ends lost 4 bases at V and 4 bases at J; junction bases unmatched: 6. The DNA of the CDR3 is TGCGCCAGCAGCGGGGGGACAGGGATTTACGAGCAGTACTTC. Translation: CASSGGTGIYEQYF.

The J gene is TRBJ1-1, the V gene TRBV5-1; TRBD1 aligns across 7 bases. The CDR3 is 16 residues long. Trimming cost V 2 bases and J 3 bases; bases outside gene matches: 10. Looked up from germline, CDR1 is SGHRS and CDR2 is YFSETQ. The CDR3 protein is CASSFLQGPRDTEAFF. The CDR3 region has the DNA TGCGCCAGCAGCTTCTTACAGGGGCCTAGGGACACTGAAGCTTTCTTT.

The chain couples TRBV11-2 to TRBJ1-1; 10 bases map to TRBD1. With V trimmed by 1 base and J by 9 bases, 2 bases remained unmatched. Germline CDR1 SGHAT, CDR2 FQNNGV. The CDR3 contains 13 residues. This CDR3 is CASSLGGQGQAFF. CDR3 in DNA: TGTGCCAGCAGCTTAGGGGGACAGGGGCAAGCTTTCTTT.

The chain joins TRBV14 to TRBJ1-5; 8 bases align to TRBD1. The CDR3 consists of 15 residues. In germline, CDR1 is SGHDN, CDR2 FVKESK. Trimming at V came to 6 bases and at J to 1 base, leaving 5 bases not matched to a gene. The CDR3 here is CASSRTGNSNQPQHF. Written as DNA, the CDR3 is TGTGCCAGCAGTCGGACAGGGAACAGCAATCAGCCCCAGCATTTT. The full variable domain, in which reference TRBV14 and TRBJ1-5 provide the parts outside the CDR3, is EAGVTQFPSHSVIEKGQTVTLRCDPISGHDNLYWYRRVMGKEIKFLLHFVKESKQDESGMPNNRFLAERTGGTYSTLKVQPAELEDSGVYFCASSRTGNSNQPQHFGDGTRLSIL.

The CDR3 DNA is TGTGCCAGCAGCTGGGGACAACCTGAGTACAATGAGCAGTTCTTC. It codes for CASSWGQPEYNEQFF. The chain uses TRBV7-2 and TRBJ2-1; a possible D gene is TRBD1 (6 bases). V lost 4 bases, J lost 4 bases, and 14 bases lay in between. The CDR3 consists of 15 residues. Germline lookup yields CDR1 SGHTA and CDR2 FQGNSA.

This clone has a single count. The V and J genes are TRBV9 and TRBJ2-3; 8 positions match TRBD2. The V and J ends lost 0 bases and 2 bases, in that order; junction bases with no gene match: 2. The germline CDR1 and CDR2 sequences are SGDLS and YYNGEE. CDR3 length: 15 amino acids. This CDR3 reads CASSVAGGYTDTQYF. CDR3 coding DNA: TGTGCCAGCAGCGTAGCGGGGGGGTACACAGATACGCAGTATTTT.

The CDR3 region is CATSDPTGGSIHEQFF. CDR3 coding DNA: TGTGCCACCAGTGATCCGACAGGGGGTAGCATCCATGAGCAGTTCTTC. The chain links TRBV24-1 to TRBJ2-1, with 9 nucleotides matching TRBD1. Germline CDR1 KGHDR, CDR2 SFDVKD. The CDR3 spans 16 residues. The V gene end was trimmed by 3 bases and the J gene end by 8 bases; junction bases not matched to a gene: 10.

The rearrangement links TRBV5-6 to TRBJ1-1, with D tentatively TRBD1 (5 bases). V was shortened by 1 base and J by 8 bases, with 15 bases between the two germline ends. The CDR3 loop spans 14 amino acids. The V gene's germline CDR1 is SGHDT and CDR2 YYEEEE. As DNA, the CDR3 is TGTGCCAGCAGCTTGTGGGGACCAGGGAGGGAAGCTTTCTTT. This encodes CASSLWGPGREAFF.

This chain connects TRBV12-3 or TRBV12-4 to TRBJ1-1; D might be TRBD1 (6 bases). CDR3 length: 13 amino acids. The V end lost 5 bases, the J end lost 0 bases, and 7 bases lay between the germline ends. The CDR3 nucleotides read TGTGCCAGCAGTGACAGGATGAACACTGAAGCTTTCTTT. Translated, it gives CASSDRMNTEAFF.

The chain uses TRBV6-1 and TRBJ1-4; TRBD1 aligns across 9 bases. V was pared by 5 bases and J by 8 bases, with 9 bases of the junction left unmatched. The CDR3 length is 15 residues. Germline V lookup: CDR1 MNHNS, CDR2 SASEGT. The CDR3 DNA reads TGTGCCAGCAGTCAAGGGGGACAGGGTGGGGAAAAACTGTTTTTT. Translating it yields CASSQGGQGGEKLFF.

The CDR3 region is CASSYNSVQPQHF. CDR3 nucleotides: TGTGCCAGCAGTTACAATTCAGTACAGCCCCAGCATTTT. The V gene is TRBV6-5, the J gene TRBJ1-5; D is unclear. In germline, CDR1 is MNHEY, CDR2 SVGAGI. The CDR3 runs 13 residues. V lost 2 bases and J 7 bases, leaving 9 bases between the germline ends.

CDR3: CASSLPEGLNTGELFF. In DNA, the CDR3 is TGTGCCAGCAGCTTACCGGAGGGCCTGAACACCGGGGAGCTGTTTTTT. The J gene is TRBJ2-2, the V gene TRBV7-9; weak D call: TRBD2 (6 bases). The length of the CDR3 is 16 residues. CDR1 and CDR2 from the germline V gene are SEHNR and FQNEAQ (reference sequence). V lost 2 bases and J lost 1, with 11 bases in between.

V and J are TRBV7-9 and TRBJ1-1; D possibly corresponds to TRBD1 (6 bases). CDR3 length: 15 residues. Per the germline V gene, CDR1 is SEHNR and CDR2 is FQNEAQ (reference sequence). The V end lost 5 bases, the J end lost 4 bases, and 17 bases lay between the germline ends. CDR3 in amino acids: CASSPTRGAITEAFF. The CDR3 DNA sequence: TGTGCCAGCAGCCCTACTCGGGGGGCGATCACTGAAGCTTTCTTT.

The chain has TRBV19 and TRBJ2-7, with TRBD1 as a possible D gene (6 bases). V lost 6 bases and J lost 4, with 13 bases in between. There are 13 residues in the CDR3. Per germline, CDR1 LNHDA and CDR2 SQIVND (reference sequence). CDR3 residues: CASSRTQGYEQYF. Here the CDR3 DNA reads TGTGCCAGTAGCCGAACACAGGGATACGAGCAGTACTTC.

The chain combines TRBV19 with TRBJ1-2; 7 bases are shared with TRBD1. Per the germline V gene, CDR1 is LNHDA and CDR2 is SQIVND (reference sequence). The CDR3 is 18 residues long. The V segment lost 5 bases and the J segment 1 base; nucleotides outside the gene matches: 16. CDR3 sequence (DNA): TGTGCCAGTAGTCCCTCTCGGGACAGCCATAACCTTAACTATGGCTACACCTTC. It encodes CASSPSRDSHNLNYGYTF. The full variable domain, completed using reference TRBV19 and TRBJ1-2, is DGGITQSPKYLFRKEGQNVTLSCEQNLNHDAMYWYRQDPGQGLRLIYYSQIVNDFQKGDIAEGYSVSREKKESFPLTVTSAQKNPTAFYLCASSPSRDSHNLNYGYTFGSGTRLTVV.

In regard to this clone: Other DNA sequences of this sample code for an identical CDR3. The chain combines TRBV3-1 (or the pseudogene TRBV3-2) with TRBJ1-1; 7 bases are shared with TRBD1. The CDR3 is made up of 15 amino acids. Germline V gene sequence: CDR1 LGHDT, CDR2 YNNKEL (reference sequence). Trimming cost V 1 base and J 5 bases; bases outside gene matches: 7. CDR3 protein: CASSQGQGARTEAFF. The DNA for the CDR3 is TGTGCCAGCAGCCAAGGACAGGGAGCTCGGACTGAAGCTTTCTTT.

The chain carries TRBV24-1 and TRBJ2-2; D gene ambiguous. Germline V lookup: CDR1 KGHDR, CDR2 SFDVKD. The germline V and J ends were trimmed by 1 base and 7 bases, with 12 bases remaining between them. This CDR3 is 15 amino acids long. The CDR3, as DNA: TGTGCCACCAGTGATTTTGCGAACCAAGACGGGGAGCTGTTTTTT. Amino acid sequence: CATSDFANQDGELFF.

The genes are TRBV2 and TRBJ2-2; 7 positions match TRBD1. J gave up 2 bases and V 4 bases, and 7 bases lay outside the gene matches. The CDR3 has 16 amino acids. Per the germline V gene, CDR1 is SNHLY and CDR2 is FYNNEI. The CDR3 here is CASSARTGPNTGELFF. In nucleotides, the CDR3 is TGTGCCAGCAGTGCACGGACAGGACCTAACACCGGGGAGCTGTTTTTT.

This clone was seen only once. This rearrangement joins TRBV5-1 to TRBJ2-1; 9 nucleotides agree with TRBD2. Germline assignment: CDR1 SGHRS and CDR2 YFSETQ. Trimming at V came to 0 bases and at J to 7 bases, leaving 5 bases not matched to a gene. CDR3 length: 15 residues. The CDR3 DNA sequence: TGCGCCAGCAGCTTGGGGCTAGCGGGACTAAATGAGCAGTTCTTC. This codes for CASSLGLAGLNEQFF.